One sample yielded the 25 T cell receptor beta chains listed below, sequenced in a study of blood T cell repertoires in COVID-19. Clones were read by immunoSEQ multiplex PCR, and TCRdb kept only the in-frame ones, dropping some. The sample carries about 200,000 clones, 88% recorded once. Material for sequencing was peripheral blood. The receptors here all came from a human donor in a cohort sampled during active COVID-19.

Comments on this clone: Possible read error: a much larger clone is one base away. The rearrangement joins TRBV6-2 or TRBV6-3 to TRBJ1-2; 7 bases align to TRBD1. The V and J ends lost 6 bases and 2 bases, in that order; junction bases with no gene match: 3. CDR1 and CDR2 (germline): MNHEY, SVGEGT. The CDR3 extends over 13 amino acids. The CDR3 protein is CASSLTGNYGYTF. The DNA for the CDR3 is TGTGCCAGCAGCCTGACAGGGAACTATGGCTACACCTTC.

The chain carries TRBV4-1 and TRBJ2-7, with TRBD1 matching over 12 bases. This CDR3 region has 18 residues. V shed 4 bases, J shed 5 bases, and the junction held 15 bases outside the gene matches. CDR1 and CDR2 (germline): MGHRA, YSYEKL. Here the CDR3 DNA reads TGCGCCAGCAGCCCGACCGTATTCGGGACAGGGGGCTCTGACGAGCAGTACTTC. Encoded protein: CASSPTVFGTGGSDEQYF.

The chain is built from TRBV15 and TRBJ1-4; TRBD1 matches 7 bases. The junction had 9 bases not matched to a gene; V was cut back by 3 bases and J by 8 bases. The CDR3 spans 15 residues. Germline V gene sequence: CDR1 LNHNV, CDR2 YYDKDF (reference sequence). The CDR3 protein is CATSRSPGGREKLFF. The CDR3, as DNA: TGTGCCACCAGCAGGTCCCCAGGGGGTAGGGAAAAACTGTTTTTT.

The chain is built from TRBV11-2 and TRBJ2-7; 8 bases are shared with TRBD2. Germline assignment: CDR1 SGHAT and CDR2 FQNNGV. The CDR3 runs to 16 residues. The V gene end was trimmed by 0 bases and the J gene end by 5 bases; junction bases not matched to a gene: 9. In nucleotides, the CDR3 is TGTGCCAGCAGCTTAGACCTTAATAGCGGGGCCCACGAGCAGTACTTC. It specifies CASSLDLNSGAHEQYF.

The CDR3 bases are TGTGCCAGCAGACGTCCCGGAGGCCCCGGGGAGCTGTTTTTT. Amino acid sequence: CASRRPGGPGELFF. This chain connects TRBV6-5 to TRBJ2-2, with TRBD2 as a possible D gene (5 bases). Trimming shortened V by 6 bases and J by 6 bases, and 14 bases separated the two germline ends. CDR1 and CDR2 (germline): MNHEY, SVGAGI. There are 14 residues in the CDR3.

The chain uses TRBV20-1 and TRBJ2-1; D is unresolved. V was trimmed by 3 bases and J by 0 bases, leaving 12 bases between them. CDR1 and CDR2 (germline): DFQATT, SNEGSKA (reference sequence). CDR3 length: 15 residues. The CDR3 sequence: CSASELPSSYNEQFF. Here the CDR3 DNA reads TGCAGTGCTAGTGAGCTCCCGAGCTCCTACAATGAGCAGTTCTTC.

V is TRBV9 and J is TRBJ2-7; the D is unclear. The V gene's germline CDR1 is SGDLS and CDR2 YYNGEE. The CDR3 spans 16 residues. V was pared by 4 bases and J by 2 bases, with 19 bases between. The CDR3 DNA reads TGTGCCAGCAGCCCCAGTCCCGACGGCGGCACCTACGAGCAGTACTTC. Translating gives CASSPSPDGGTYEQYF.

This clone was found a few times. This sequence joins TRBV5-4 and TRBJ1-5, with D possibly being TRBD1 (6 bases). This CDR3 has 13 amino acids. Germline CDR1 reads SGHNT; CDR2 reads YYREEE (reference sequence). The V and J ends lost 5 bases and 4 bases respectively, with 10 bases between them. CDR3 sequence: CASSPGQNQPQHF. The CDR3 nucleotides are TGTGCCAGCAGTCCAGGACAGAATCAGCCCCAGCATTTT.

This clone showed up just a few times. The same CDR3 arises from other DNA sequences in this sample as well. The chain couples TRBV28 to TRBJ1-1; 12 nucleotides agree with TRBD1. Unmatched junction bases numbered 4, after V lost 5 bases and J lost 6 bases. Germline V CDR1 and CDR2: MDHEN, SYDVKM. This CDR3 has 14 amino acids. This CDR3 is CASSGTGGLAEAFF. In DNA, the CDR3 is TGTGCCAGCAGTGGGACAGGGGGCTTAGCTGAAGCTTTCTTT.

Here the CDR3 reads CAWSVGLAGGYNEQFF. In nucleotides, the CDR3 is TGTGCCTGGAGTGTAGGGCTAGCGGGTGGTTACAATGAGCAGTTCTTC. The chain couples TRBV30 to TRBJ2-1; the match to TRBD2 covers 8 bases. This CDR3 region has 16 residues. Germline CDR1 GTSNPN, CDR2 SVGIG (reference sequence). V trimming: 0 bases; J trimming: 4 bases; junction bases outside the gene matches: 8.

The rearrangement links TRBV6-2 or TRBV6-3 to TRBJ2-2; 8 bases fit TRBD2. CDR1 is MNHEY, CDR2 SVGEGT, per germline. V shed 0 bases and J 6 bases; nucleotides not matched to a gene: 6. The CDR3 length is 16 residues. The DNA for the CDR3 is TGTGCCAGCAGTTACTCGCGAACGGGAGGGCCCGGGGAGCTGTTTTTT. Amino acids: CASSYSRTGGPGELFF.

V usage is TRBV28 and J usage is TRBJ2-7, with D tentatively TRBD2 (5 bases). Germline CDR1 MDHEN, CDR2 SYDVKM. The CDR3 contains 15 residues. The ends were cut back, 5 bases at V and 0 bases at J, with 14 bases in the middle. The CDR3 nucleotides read TGTGCCAGCAGTGGGAGACTCCGGAGCTCCTACGAGCAGTACTTC. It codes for CASSGRLRSSYEQYF.

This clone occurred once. CDR3 in amino acids: CASSLVGSQGGNSPLHF. The CDR3 coding sequence is TGCGCCAGCAGCTTGGTGGGGTCTCAGGGGGGCAATTCACCCCTCCACTTT. The V call is TRBV5-1, the J call TRBJ1-6; 7 bases fit TRBD1. Losses at the gene ends were 0 bases for V and 7 bases for J; bases not matched to a gene: 10. The CDR3 loop spans 17 amino acids. Germline-derived CDR1 and CDR2 are SGHRS and YFSETQ.

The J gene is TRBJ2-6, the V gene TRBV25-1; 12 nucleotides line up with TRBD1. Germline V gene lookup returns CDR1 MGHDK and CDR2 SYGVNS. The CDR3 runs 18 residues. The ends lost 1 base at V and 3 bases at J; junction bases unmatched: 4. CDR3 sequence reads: CASSEFGTGGVGANVLTF. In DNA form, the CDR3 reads TGTGCCAGCAGTGAATTTGGGACAGGGGGCGTTGGGGCCAACGTCCTGACTTTC.

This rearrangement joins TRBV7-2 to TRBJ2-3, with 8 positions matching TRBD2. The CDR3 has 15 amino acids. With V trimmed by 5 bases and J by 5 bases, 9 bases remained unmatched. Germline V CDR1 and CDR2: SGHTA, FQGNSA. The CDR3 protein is CASSKTSGGGDTQYF. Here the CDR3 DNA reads TGTGCCAGCAGCAAAACTAGCGGAGGGGGAGATACGCAGTATTTT.

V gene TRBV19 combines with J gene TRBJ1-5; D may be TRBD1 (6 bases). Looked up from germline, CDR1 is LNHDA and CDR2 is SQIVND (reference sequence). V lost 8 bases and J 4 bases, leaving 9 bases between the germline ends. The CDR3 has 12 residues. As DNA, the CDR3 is TGTGCCAGTCAGGGGAATAATCAGCCCCAGCATTTT. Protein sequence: CASQGNNQPQHF. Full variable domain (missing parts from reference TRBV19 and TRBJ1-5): DGGITQSPKYLFRKEGQNVTLSCEQNLNHDAMYWYRQDPGQGLRLIYYSQIVNDFQKGDIAEGYSVSREKKESFPLTVTSAQKNPTAFYLCASQGNNQPQHFGDGTRLSIL.

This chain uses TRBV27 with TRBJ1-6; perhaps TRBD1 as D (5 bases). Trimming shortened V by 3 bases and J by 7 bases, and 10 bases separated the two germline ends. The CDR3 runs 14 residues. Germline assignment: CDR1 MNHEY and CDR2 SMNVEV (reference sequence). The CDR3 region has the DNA TGTGCCAGCAGTTTTCAGGGTGGGAATTCACCCCTCCACTTT. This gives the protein CASSFQGGNSPLHF.

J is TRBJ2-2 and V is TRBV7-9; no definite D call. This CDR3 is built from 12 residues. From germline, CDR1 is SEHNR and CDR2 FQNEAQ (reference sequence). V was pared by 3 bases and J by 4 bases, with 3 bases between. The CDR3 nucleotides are TGTGCCAGCAGCTTTAGCACCGGGGAGCTGTTTTTT. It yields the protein CASSFSTGELFF.

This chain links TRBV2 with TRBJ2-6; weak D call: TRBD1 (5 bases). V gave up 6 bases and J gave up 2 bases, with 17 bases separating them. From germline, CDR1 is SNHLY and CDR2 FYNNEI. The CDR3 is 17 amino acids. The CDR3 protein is CASRGQGVLAGANVLTF. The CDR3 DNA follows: TGTGCCAGCAGGGGGCAAGGGGTGCTAGCTGGGGCCAACGTCCTGACTTTC.

CDR3 DNA sequence: TGTGCCAGCTCTCGGGGGGCAGTCTACGAGCAGTACTTC. This translates into CASSRGAVYEQYF. This chain links TRBV28 with TRBJ2-7; perhaps TRBD2 as D (7 bases). This CDR3 region has 13 residues. Looked up from germline, CDR1 is MDHEN and CDR2 is SYDVKM. V shed 8 bases and J shed 3 bases, with 14 bases lying between them.

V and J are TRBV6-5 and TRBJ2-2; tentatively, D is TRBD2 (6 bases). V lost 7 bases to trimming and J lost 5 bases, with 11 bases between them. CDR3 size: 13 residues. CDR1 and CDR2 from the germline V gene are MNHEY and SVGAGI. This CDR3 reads CASTPGGTGELFF. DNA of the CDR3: TGTGCCAGCACCCCCGGGGGAACCGGGGAGCTGTTTTTT.

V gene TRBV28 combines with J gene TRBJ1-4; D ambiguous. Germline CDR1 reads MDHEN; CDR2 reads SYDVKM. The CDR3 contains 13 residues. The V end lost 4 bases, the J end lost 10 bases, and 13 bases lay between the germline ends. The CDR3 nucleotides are TGTGCCAGCAGTTCCCCACGCGGTAGAAAACTGTTTTTT. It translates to CASSSPRGRKLFF.

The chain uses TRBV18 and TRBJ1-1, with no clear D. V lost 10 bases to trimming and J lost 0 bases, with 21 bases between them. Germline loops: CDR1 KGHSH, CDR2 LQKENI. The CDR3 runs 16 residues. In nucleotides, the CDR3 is TGTGCCACCTCTTCTCGAATGACGGACTTGAACACTGAAGCTTTCTTT. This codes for CATSSRMTDLNTEAFF.

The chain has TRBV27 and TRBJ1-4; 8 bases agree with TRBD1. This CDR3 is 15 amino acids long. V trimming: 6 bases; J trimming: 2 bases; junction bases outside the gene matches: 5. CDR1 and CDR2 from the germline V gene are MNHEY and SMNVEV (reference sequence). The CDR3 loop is CASRRQGATNEKLFF. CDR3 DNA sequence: TGTGCCAGCAGGCGTCAGGGGGCCACTAATGAAAAACTGTTTTTT.

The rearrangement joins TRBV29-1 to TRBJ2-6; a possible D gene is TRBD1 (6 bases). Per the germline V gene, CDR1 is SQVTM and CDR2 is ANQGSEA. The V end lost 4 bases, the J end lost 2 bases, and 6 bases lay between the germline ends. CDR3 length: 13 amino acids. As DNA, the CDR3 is TGCAGCGTTGGGGGGCCTGGGGCCAACGTCCTGACTTTC. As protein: CSVGGPGANVLTF.